This T cell receptor beta chain derives from a study of T-cell memory formation after mild COVID-19. CDR3 length: 14 amino acids. CDR1 and CDR2 from the germline V gene are SGHTA and FQGNSA. V was clipped by 3 bases and J by 0 bases, with 9 bases between them. TCRdb itself ran the 5' RACE reads through MiXCR, one entry per CDR3 protein. The sample carries around 34,000 distinct CDR3 sequences, around 7.7% recorded once. Sequences were obtained from PBMCs or a T cell subset sorted from them (not recorded which). The TCR sequence derives from a young man who had mild COVID-19 (a few samples of this study predate the infection). Cell type and time point are not known. The chain has TRBV7-2 and TRBJ2-7; D is undetermined. In nucleotides, the CDR3 is TGTGCCAGCAGCTTCCGGATCAGCTCCTACGAGCAGTACTTC. Protein sequence: CASSFRISSYEQYF.